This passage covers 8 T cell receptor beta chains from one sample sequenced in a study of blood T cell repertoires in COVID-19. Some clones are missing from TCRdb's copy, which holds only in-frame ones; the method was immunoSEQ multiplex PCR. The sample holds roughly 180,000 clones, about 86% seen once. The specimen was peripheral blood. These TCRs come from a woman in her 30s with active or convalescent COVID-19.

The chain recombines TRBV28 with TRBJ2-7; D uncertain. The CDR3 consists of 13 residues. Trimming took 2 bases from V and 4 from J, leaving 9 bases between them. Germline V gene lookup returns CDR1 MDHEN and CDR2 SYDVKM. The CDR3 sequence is CASSLTHLYEQYF. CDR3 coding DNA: TGTGCCAGCAGTTTAACCCACTTATACGAGCAGTACTTC.

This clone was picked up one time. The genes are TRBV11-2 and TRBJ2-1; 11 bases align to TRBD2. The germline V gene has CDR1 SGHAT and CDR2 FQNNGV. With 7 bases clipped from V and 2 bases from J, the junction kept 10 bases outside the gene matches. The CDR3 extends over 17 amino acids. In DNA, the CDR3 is TGTGCCAGCATCCCGGGACTAGCGGCCGGCACCTACAATGAGCAGTTCTTC. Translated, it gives CASIPGLAAGTYNEQFF.

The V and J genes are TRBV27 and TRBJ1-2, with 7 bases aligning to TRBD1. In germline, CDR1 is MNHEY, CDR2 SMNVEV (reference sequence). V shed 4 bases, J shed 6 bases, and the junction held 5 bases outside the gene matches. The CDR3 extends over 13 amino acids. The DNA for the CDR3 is TGTGCCAGCAGTTCCCGGGACAGCAATGGCTACACCTTC. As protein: CASSSRDSNGYTF.

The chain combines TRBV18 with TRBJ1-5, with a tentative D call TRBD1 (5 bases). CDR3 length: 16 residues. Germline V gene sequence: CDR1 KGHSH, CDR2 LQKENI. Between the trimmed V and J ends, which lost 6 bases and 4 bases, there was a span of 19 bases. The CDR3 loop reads CASSEFGGEFNQPQHF. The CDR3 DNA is TGTGCCAGCTCGGAGTTTGGGGGGGAGTTTAATCAGCCCCAGCATTTT.

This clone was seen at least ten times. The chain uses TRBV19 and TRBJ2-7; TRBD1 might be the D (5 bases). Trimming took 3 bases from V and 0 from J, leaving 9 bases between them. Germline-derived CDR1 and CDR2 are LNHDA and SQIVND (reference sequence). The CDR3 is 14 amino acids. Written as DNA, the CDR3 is TGTGCCAGTAGTATGGGGCCAGGCTCCTACGAGCAGTACTTC. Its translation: CASSMGPGSYEQYF.

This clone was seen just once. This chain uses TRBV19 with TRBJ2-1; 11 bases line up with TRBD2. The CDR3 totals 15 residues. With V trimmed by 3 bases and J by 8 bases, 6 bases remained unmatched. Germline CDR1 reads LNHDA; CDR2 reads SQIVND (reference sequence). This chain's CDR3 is CASSIIAGGIDEQFF. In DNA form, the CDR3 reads TGTGCCAGTAGTATCATAGCGGGAGGGATCGATGAGCAGTTCTTC.

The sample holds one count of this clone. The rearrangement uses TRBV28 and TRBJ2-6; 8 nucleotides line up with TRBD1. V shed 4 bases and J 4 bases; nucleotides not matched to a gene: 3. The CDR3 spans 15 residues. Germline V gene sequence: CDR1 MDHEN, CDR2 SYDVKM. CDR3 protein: CASSSQGAGANVLTF. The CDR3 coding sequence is TGTGCCAGCAGTTCCCAGGGGGCGGGGGCCAACGTCCTGACTTTC.

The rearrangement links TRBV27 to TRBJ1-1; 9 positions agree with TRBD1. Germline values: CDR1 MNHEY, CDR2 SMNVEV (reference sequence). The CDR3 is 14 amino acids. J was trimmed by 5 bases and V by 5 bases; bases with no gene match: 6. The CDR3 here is CASSPNRGRTEAFF. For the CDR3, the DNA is TGTGCCAGCAGTCCGAACAGGGGGCGGACTGAAGCTTTCTTT.